This TCR beta chain was retrieved from a study of shared T cell receptors in the human thymus. The repertoire was sequenced with immunoSEQ multiplex PCR; TCRdb's copy has only in-frame clones and lacks some. The table has 450,000 to 650,000 clones, 75% to 85% seen once; the top ten hold more than 0.01%. The same specimen was also included in a second study, on human thymus T cells. That work states: Those donating were healthy Finnish infants in corrective surgery for congenital heart defects. The study used thymus tissue resected during corrective heart surgery. Thymic and blood repertoires appeared to display a bias in their usage of V and J genes. Unrelated individuals reportedly shared highly overlapping thymic TCR repertoires.

Source material: thymocytes. The source is a boy less than two years old with a congenital heart defect.

The CDR3 DNA reads as TGCGCCAGCAGCCAAGATCGGGCTAGCGGCACAGATACGCAGTATTTT. Translating it yields CASSQDRASGTDTQYF. The chain recombines TRBV4-1 with TRBJ2-3; D might be TRBD2 (6 bases). The CDR3 sequence is 16 residues long. The germline V gene encodes CDR1 MGHRA and CDR2 YSYEKL. Trimming shortened V by 0 bases and J by 1 base, and 11 bases separated the two germline ends.